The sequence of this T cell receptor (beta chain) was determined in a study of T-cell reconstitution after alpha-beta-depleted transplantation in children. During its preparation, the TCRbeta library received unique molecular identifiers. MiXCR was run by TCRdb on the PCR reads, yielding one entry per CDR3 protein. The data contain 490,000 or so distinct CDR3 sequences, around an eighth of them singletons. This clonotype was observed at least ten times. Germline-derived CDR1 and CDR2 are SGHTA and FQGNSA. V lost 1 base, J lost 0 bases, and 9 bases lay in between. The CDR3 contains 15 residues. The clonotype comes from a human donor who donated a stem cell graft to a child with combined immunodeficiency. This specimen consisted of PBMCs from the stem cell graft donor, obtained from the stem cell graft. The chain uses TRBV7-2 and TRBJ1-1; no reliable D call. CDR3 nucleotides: TGTGCCAGCAGCTTAGGTGGCAGGATGAACACTGAAGCTTTCTTT. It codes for CASSLGGRMNTEAFF. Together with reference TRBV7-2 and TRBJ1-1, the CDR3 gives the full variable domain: GAGVSQSPSNKVTEKGKDVELRCDPISGHTALYWYRQSLGQGLEFLIYFQGNSAPDKSGLPSDRFSAERTGGSVSTLTIQRTQQEDSAVYLCASSLGGRMNTEAFFGQGTRLTVV.